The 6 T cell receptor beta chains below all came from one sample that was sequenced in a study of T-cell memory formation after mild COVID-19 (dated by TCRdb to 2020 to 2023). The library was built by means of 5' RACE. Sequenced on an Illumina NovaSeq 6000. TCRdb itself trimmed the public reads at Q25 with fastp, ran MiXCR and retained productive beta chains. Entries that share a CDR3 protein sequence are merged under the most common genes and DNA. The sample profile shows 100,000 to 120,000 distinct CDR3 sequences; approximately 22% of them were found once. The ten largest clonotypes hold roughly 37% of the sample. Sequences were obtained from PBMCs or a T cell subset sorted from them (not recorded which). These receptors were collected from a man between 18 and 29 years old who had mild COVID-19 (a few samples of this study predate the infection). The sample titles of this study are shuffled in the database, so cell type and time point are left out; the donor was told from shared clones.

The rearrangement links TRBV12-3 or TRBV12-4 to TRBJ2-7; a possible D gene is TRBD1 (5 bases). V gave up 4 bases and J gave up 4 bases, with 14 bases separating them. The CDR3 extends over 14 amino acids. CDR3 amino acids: CASSSTERRYEQYF. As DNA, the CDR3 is TGTGCCAGCAGTTCGACAGAGAGGCGGTACGAGCAGTACTTC.

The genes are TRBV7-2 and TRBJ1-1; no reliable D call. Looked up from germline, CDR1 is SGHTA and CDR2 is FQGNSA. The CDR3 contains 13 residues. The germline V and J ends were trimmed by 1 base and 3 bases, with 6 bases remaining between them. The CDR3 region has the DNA TGTGCCAGCAGCTTAGACAGTGACACTGAAGCTTTCTTT. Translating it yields CASSLDSDTEAFF.

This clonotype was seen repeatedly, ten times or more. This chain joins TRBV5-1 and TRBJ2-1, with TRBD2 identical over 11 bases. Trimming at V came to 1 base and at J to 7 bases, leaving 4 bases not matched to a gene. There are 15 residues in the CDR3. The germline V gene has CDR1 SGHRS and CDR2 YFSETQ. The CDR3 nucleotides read TGCGCCAGCAGCTTGATAGCGGGGGGGCCGAATGAGCAGTTCTTC. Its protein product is CASSLIAGGPNEQFF.

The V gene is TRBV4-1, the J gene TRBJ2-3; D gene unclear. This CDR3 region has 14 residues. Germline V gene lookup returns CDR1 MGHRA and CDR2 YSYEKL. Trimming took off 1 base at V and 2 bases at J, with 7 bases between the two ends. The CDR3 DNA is TGCGCCAGCAGCCAAGTCGCTTCCACAGATACGCAGTATTTT. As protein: CASSQVASTDTQYF.

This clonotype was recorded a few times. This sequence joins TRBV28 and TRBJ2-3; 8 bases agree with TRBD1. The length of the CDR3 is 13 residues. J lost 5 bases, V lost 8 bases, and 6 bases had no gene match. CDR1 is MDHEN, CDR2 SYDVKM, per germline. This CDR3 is CASGSRGRDTQYF. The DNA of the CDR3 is TGTGCCAGCGGGTCCAGGGGGCGAGATACGCAGTATTTT.

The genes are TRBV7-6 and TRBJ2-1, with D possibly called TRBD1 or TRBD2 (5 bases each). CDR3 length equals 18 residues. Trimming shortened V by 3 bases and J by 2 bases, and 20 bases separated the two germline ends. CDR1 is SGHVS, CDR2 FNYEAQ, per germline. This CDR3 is CASSFGEGTPLTYNEQFF. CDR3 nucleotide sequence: TGTGCCAGCAGCTTTGGAGAGGGGACCCCTCTAACCTACAATGAGCAGTTCTTC.